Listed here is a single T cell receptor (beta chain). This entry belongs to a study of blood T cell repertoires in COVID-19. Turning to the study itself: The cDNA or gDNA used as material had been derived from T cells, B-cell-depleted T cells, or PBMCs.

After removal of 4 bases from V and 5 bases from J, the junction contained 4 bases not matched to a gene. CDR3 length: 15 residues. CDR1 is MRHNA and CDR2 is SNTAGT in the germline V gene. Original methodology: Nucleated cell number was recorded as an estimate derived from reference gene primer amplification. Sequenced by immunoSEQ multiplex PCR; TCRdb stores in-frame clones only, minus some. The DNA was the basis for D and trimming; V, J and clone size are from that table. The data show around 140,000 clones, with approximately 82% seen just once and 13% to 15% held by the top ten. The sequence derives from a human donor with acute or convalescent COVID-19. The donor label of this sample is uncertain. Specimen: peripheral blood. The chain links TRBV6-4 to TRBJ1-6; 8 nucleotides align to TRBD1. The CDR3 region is CASSVTDRDNSPLHF. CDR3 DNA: TGTGCCAGCAGTGTCACGGACAGGGATAATTCACCCCTCCACTTT.